One and the same sample provided the 26 T cell receptor beta chains below, sequenced in a study of early T cells in non-severe SARS-CoV-2 infection. From the 5' RACE reads, TCRdb called clonotypes with MiXCR, one entry per CDR3 protein. The sample has around 100,000 distinct CDR3 sequences, around 16% seen once. The sequenced sample was whole blood. These receptors all come from an adult who was a healthcare worker with PCR-confirmed SARS-CoV-2 infection or an uninfected control (not recorded which).

The chain combines TRBV11-2 with TRBJ2-7; 7 bases are shared with TRBD1. The CDR3 extends over 17 amino acids. Germline V gene data show CDR1 as SGHAT and CDR2 as FQNNGV. The trim removed 0 bases at V and 3 bases at J, leaving 11 bases unmatched. The chain's CDR3 is CASSLDGPARGYYEQYF. The CDR3 DNA follows: TGTGCCAGCAGCTTAGATGGCCCAGCCAGGGGGTACTACGAGCAGTACTTC.

Many counts were recorded for this clonotype. This sequence joins TRBV20-1 and TRBJ1-5, with D perhaps TRBD1 (5 bases). CDR3 length equals 16 residues. Deletions cut 6 bases from V and 3 bases from J, with 21 bases between. Germline V gives CDR1 DFQATT, CDR2 SNEGSKA (reference sequence). CDR3 sequence (DNA): TGCAGTGCGACGCGGCCCCGTGAGGGGCCCAATCAGCCCCAGCATTTT. Its translation is CSATRPREGPNQPQHF.

The rearrangement joins TRBV2 to TRBJ2-4, with D uncertain. Germline CDR1 SNHLY, CDR2 FYNNEI. The CDR3 is made up of 13 amino acids. V lost 2 bases, J lost 6 bases, and 8 bases lay in between. The CDR3 bases are TGTGCCAGCAGTGAATCTAGATCAAACATTCAGTACTTC. This sequence encodes CASSESRSNIQYF. The variable domain in full, with the rest retrieved from reference TRBV2 and TRBJ2-4, is EPEVTQTPSHQVTQMGQEVILRCVPISNHLYFYWYRQILGQKVEFLVSFYNNEISEKSEIFDDQFSVERPDGSNFTLKIRSTKLEDSAMYFCASSESRSNIQYFGAGTRLSVL.

J is TRBJ2-2 and V is TRBV5-7; 9 bases agree with TRBD1. TRBV5-7 is treated as an ORF (open reading frame) with a function not yet certain. V lost 2 bases and J lost 6; bases outside the gene matches: 5. The CDR3 has 15 residues. CDR3 DNA: TGTGCCAGCAGCTTACAGGGGGCAGTTTCCGGGGAGCTGTTTTTT. Its translation is CASSLQGAVSGELFF.

This clonotype was seen more than once but under ten times. The rearrangement uses TRBV5-1 and TRBJ1-1; possible D gene TRBD1, 5 bases. The CDR3 covers 12 residues. Germline-derived CDR1 and CDR2 are SGHRS and YFSETQ. V shed 5 bases and J shed 8 bases, with 13 bases lying between them. The CDR3 sequence: CASRRGPQEAFF. The DNA of the CDR3 is TGCGCCAGCAGGAGGGGTCCGCAGGAAGCTTTCTTT.

In this sample, this clonotype turned up many times. The chain recombines TRBV7-2 with TRBJ2-2, with D possibly being TRBD1 (6 bases). There are 16 residues in the CDR3. The ends were cut back, 0 bases at V and 0 bases at J, with 8 bases in the middle. CDR1 and CDR2 from the germline V gene are SGHTA and FQGNSA. For the CDR3, the DNA is TGTGCCAGCAGCTTAGCGAACAGGGCGAACACCGGGGAGCTGTTTTTT. Its protein is CASSLANRANTGELFF.

A few counts support this clonotype. The chain joins TRBV29-1 to TRBJ2-2, with 7 positions matching TRBD2. The germline V gene has CDR1 SQVTM and CDR2 ANQGSEA. This CDR3 region has 13 residues. V was pared by 4 bases and J by 6 bases, with 5 bases of the junction left unmatched. CDR3 residues: CSVAGGRAGELFF. CDR3 nucleotide sequence: TGCAGCGTTGCCGGCGGGAGAGCCGGGGAGCTGTTTTTT.

Only a few counts were recorded for this clonotype. The chain couples TRBV7-9 to TRBJ2-1; D unclear. The CDR3 sequence is 15 residues long. Trimming took off 5 bases at V and 7 bases at J, with 18 bases between the two ends. CDR1 is SEHNR and CDR2 is FQNEAQ in the germline V gene (reference sequence). In DNA form, the CDR3 reads TGTGCCAGCAGCCCGACCTTAATCGGACCGAATGAGCAGTTCTTC. This encodes CASSPTLIGPNEQFF.

The genes are TRBV10-2 and TRBJ2-7; D is ambiguous. Germline V CDR1 and CDR2: WSHSY, SAAADI. The ends were cut back, 4 bases at V and 5 bases at J, with 6 bases in the middle. CDR3 length equals 11 residues. The CDR3 is CASSGGDEQYF. The CDR3 DNA reads as TGCGCCAGCAGTGGAGGCGACGAGCAGTACTTC.

This clonotype was seen many times. The chain has TRBV29-1 and TRBJ2-3; 11 positions agree with TRBD1. The CDR3 runs 14 residues. In germline, CDR1 is SQVTM, CDR2 ANQGSEA. V shed 4 bases and J 5 bases; nucleotides not matched to a gene: 5. The CDR3 sequence is CSVVGDRGKDTQYF. CDR3 bases: TGCAGCGTTGTTGGGGACAGGGGGAAAGATACGCAGTATTTT.

The rearrangement links TRBV2 to TRBJ1-2, with 7 positions matching TRBD1. The J segment lost 0 bases and the V segment lost 5 bases, leaving 6 bases of the junction unmatched. The CDR3 runs 15 residues. CDR1 is SNHLY and CDR2 is FYNNEI in the germline V gene. The CDR3 here is CASSHPGTANYGYTF. The DNA of the CDR3 is TGTGCCAGCAGTCACCCTGGGACAGCTAACTATGGCTACACCTTC.

This clonotype is labeled as medium-sized. The rearrangement links TRBV5-1 to TRBJ2-1; D is undetermined. This CDR3 region has 14 residues. Germline lookup yields CDR1 SGHRS and CDR2 YFSETQ. Trimming took 4 bases from V and 1 from J, leaving 9 bases between them. In DNA form, the CDR3 reads TGCGCCAGCAGCGGGTTTACTTCCTACAATGAGCAGTTCTTC. It translates to CASSGFTSYNEQFF.

This rearrangement joins TRBV24-1 to TRBJ2-1; D remains unclear. Per germline, CDR1 KGHDR and CDR2 SFDVKD. With 0 bases removed from V and 8 bases from J, the gap between germline ends came to 4 bases. The CDR3 covers 12 residues. CDR3 sequence reads: CATSDLWDEQFF. CDR3 DNA: TGTGCCACCAGTGATTTGTGGGATGAGCAGTTCTTC.

This clonotype has more than one count but fewer than ten. This chain links TRBV13 with TRBJ1-2; possible D gene TRBD1, 5 bases. V was shortened by 5 bases and J by 2 bases, with 15 bases between the two germline ends. This CDR3 has 15 amino acids. Per germline, CDR1 PRHDT and CDR2 FYEKMQ (reference sequence). The CDR3, as DNA: TGTGCCAGCAGCCGGGCCGGGACCCTAAACTATGGCTACACCTTC. Amino acids: CASSRAGTLNYGYTF.

This clonotype was counted ten times or more. The CDR3 nucleotides read TGTGCCAGCCGGACTAGGATCTTCACAGATACGCAGTATTTT. Its protein product is CASRTRIFTDTQYF. The rearrangement uses TRBV6-2 or TRBV6-3 and TRBJ2-3, with TRBD2 identical over 7 bases. V dropped 8 bases and J dropped 2; count of bases not matched to a gene: 7. The CDR3 is 14 amino acids. Germline V gives CDR1 MNHEY, CDR2 SVGEGT.

The chain uses TRBV12-5 and TRBJ2-4, with D perhaps matching TRBD1 (6 bases). The length of the CDR3 is 17 residues. The V gene's germline CDR1 is LGHNT and CDR2 FRNRAP. Deletions cut 0 bases from V and 0 bases from J, with 12 bases between. The CDR3 here is CASGLVVDRLAKNIQYF. Written as DNA, the CDR3 is TGTGCTAGTGGTTTGGTAGTTGACAGGCTAGCCAAAAACATTCAGTACTTC.

This clonotype has only a few counts. The genes are TRBV20-1 and TRBJ2-3; 9 positions match TRBD2. Looked up from germline, CDR1 is DFQATT and CDR2 is SNEGSKA (reference sequence). Losses at the gene ends were 0 bases for V and 2 bases for J; bases not matched to a gene: 6. There are 16 residues in the CDR3. CDR3 sequence: CSARDRKRGDTDTQYF. CDR3 nucleotide sequence: TGCAGTGCTAGAGATAGAAAGCGGGGGGACACAGATACGCAGTATTTT.

This clonotype was counted a few times. The rearrangement uses TRBV3-1 and TRBJ2-7, with 9 bases lining up with TRBD2. V gave up 3 bases and J gave up 2 bases; unmatched junction bases: 8. The CDR3 consists of 16 residues. CDR1 and CDR2 from the germline V gene are LGHDT and YNNKEL (reference sequence). The CDR3 spells CASSHTSGRPTYEQYF. The CDR3 DNA is TGTGCCAGCAGCCACACAAGCGGGAGGCCCACCTACGAGCAGTACTTC.

This clonotype was seen ten or more times. This rearrangement joins TRBV24-1 to TRBJ1-5, with D tentatively TRBD1 (5 bases). The V end was cut by 5 bases, the J end by 5 bases, with 12 bases between. Germline CDR1 and CDR2: KGHDR and SFDVKD. The CDR3 has 14 residues. CDR3 in DNA: TGTGCCACCAGTGGCCCCGGGGGGGATCAGCCCCAGCATTTT. It specifies CATSGPGGDQPQHF.

V is TRBV30 and J is TRBJ1-3; D might be TRBD1 (5 bases). The V and J ends lost 7 bases and 2 bases respectively, with 9 bases between them. CDR1 GTSNPN and CDR2 SVGIG come from the germline V gene (reference sequence). There are 12 residues in the CDR3. CDR3 nucleotides: TGTGCCTTGGAGGGGACTGGAAACACCATATATTTT. This sequence encodes CALEGTGNTIYF. Full variable domain (outside the CDR3, taken from reference TRBV30 and TRBJ1-3): SQTIHQWPATLVQPVGSPLSLECTVEGTSNPNLYWYRQAAGRGLQLLFYSVGIGQISSEVPQNLSASRPQDRQFILSSKKLLLSDSGFYLCALEGTGNTIYFGEGSWLTVV.

In its sample, this clonotype was seen a few times. The rearrangement links TRBV28 to TRBJ2-1, with a possible D match to TRBD1 (5 bases). Trimming left V 5 bases short and J 3 bases short, with 14 bases between. The CDR3 length is 15 residues. Germline values: CDR1 MDHEN, CDR2 SYDVKM. CDR3 loop: CASSKRQNSYNEQFF. DNA for the CDR3: TGTGCCAGCAGTAAGCGACAGAACAGCTACAATGAGCAGTTCTTC. The variable domain in full, completed from reference TRBV28 and TRBJ2-1, reads DVKVTQSSRYLVKRTGEKVFLECVQDMDHENMFWYRQDPGLGLRLIYFSYDVKMKEKGDIPEGYSVSREKKERFSLILESASTNQTSMYLCASSKRQNSYNEQFFGPGTRLTVL.

The J gene is TRBJ2-7, the V gene TRBV7-2; D gene unclear. V lost 1 base, J lost 3 bases, and 13 bases lay in between. Per germline, CDR1 SGHTA and CDR2 FQGNSA. The CDR3 is 15 residues long. CDR3 amino acids: CASSLEWAPYYEQYF. For the CDR3, the DNA is TGTGCCAGCAGCTTAGAATGGGCGCCTTACTACGAGCAGTACTTC.

J is TRBJ1-6 and V is TRBV6-5; D uncertain. Germline lookup yields CDR1 MNHEY and CDR2 SVGAGI. This CDR3 is built from 18 residues. With 2 bases removed from V and 0 bases from J, the gap between germline ends came to 14 bases. This CDR3 reads CASSYRLLGSSYNSPLHF. Written as DNA, the CDR3 is TGTGCCAGCAGTTACCGTCTTCTGGGGAGCTCCTATAATTCACCCCTCCACTTT.

V usage is TRBV7-6 and J usage is TRBJ1-1, with D unclear. Trimming took off 4 bases at V and 4 bases at J, with 7 bases between the two ends. The CDR3 is made up of 12 amino acids. Germline V gives CDR1 SGHVS, CDR2 FNYEAQ. In DNA form, the CDR3 reads TGTGCCAGCAGCTCCCATGGCACTGAAGCTTTCTTT. Translated: CASSSHGTEAFF.

The chain couples TRBV12-3 or TRBV12-4 to TRBJ1-6; D is uncertain. V lost 3 bases and J lost 6, with 9 bases in between. The CDR3 loop spans 14 amino acids. CDR3 coding DNA: TGTGCCAGCAGTTTCTTTCAGACTAATTCACCCCTCCACTTT. This translates into CASSFFQTNSPLHF.

This clonotype was detected a few times. The rearrangement links TRBV5-1 to TRBJ2-5; perhaps D is TRBD1 or TRBD2 (5 bases each). Trimming stripped 0 bases from V and 2 bases from J, with 8 bases between. CDR3 length: 14 amino acids. Germline CDR1 reads SGHRS; CDR2 reads YFSETQ. The DNA of the CDR3 is TGCGCCAGCAGCTTGGCGTGGGGGCAAGAGACCCAGTACTTC. Translated, it gives CASSLAWGQETQYF.